This TCR beta chain is from a study of patients and donors after allogeneic stem cell transplantation. TCRdb reprocessed the RT-PCR reads with MiXCR, giving one entry per CDR3 protein. The profile covers 150,000 to 200,000 distinct CDR3 sequences, with approximately 28% appearing a single time and about 3.3% taken by the ten largest. In germline, CDR1 is MGHRA, CDR2 YSYEKL. The V and J ends lost 0 bases and 0 bases respectively, with 9 bases between them. This CDR3 has 15 residues. The genes are TRBV4-1 and TRBJ2-7, with a tentative D call TRBD1 (5 bases). The sample comprised blood, either unsorted or a sorted T cell fraction (not recorded which). This sequence was found in a human donor who was either an allogeneic HSCT recipient or a stem cell or donor lymphocyte infusion donor (not recorded which). It is not recorded whose cells these are; they may come from a transplant donor. The CDR3 DNA follows: TGCGCCAGCAGCCAAGACCAAGGGGCCTCCTACGAGCAGTACTTC. This encodes CASSQDQGASYEQYF.